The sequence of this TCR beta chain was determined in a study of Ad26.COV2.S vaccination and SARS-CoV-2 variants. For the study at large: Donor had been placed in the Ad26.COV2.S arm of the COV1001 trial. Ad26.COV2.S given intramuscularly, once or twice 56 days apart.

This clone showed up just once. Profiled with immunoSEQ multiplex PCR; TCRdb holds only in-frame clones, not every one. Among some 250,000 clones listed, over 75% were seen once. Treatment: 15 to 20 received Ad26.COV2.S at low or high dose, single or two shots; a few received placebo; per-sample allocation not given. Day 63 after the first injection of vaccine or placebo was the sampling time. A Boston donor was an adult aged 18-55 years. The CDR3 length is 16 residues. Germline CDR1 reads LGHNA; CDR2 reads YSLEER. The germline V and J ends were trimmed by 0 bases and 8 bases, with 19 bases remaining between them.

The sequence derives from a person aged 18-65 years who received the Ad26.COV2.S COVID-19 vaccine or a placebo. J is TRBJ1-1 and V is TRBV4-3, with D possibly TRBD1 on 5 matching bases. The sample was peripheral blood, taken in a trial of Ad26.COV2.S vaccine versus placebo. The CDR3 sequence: CASSQDIRGGFTEAFF. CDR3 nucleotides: TGCGCCAGCAGCCAAGATATACGGGGCGGTTTTACGGAAGCTTTCTTT.